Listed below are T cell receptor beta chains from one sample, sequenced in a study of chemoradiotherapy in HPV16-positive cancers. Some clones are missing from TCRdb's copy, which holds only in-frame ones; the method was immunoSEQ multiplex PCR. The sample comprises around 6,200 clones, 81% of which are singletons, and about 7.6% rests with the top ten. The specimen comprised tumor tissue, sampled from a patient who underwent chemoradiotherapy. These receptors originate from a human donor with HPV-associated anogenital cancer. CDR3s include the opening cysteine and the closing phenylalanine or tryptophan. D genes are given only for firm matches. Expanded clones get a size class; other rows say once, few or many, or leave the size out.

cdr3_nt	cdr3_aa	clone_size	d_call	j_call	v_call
TGTGCCAGCAGTTACTCGATTACGGACCCCGGGGAGCTGTTTTTT	CASSYSITDPGELFF	NA	NA	TRBJ2-2	TRBV6-5
TGTGCCAGCAGCGCGGGGGGCAGAAGTAACTATGGCTACACCTTC	CASSAGGRSNYGYTF	NA	NA	TRBJ1-2	TRBV27
TGTGCCAGCTCACGCACAGGGAGGGCAGATACGCAGTATTTT	CASSRTGRADTQYF	NA	NA	TRBJ2-3	TRBV18
TGCAGCGTTACAGAGGGAGTCTACGAGCAGTACTTC	CSVTEGVYEQYF	NA	NA	TRBJ2-7	TRBV29-1
TGCGCCAGCAGCTTGGCTCAGGGGAACACTGAAGCTTTCTTT	CASSLAQGNTEAFF	NA	NA	TRBJ1-1	TRBV5-1
TGTGCCACCAGCAGTGGTTACGAGCAGTACTTC	CATSSGYEQYF	medium-sized	NA	TRBJ2-7	TRBV15
TGTGCCAGCAGAGGAGGCATGATCGAAACGCAGTATTTT	CASRGGMIETQYF	NA	NA	TRBJ2-3	TRBV28
TGTGCCAGCAGCCCCTTGGGGTTTAGCAATCAGCCCCAGCATTTT	CASSPLGFSNQPQHF	NA	NA	TRBJ1-5	TRBV9
TGTGCCAGCAGCTCCTCGTTTAGCGGGAGTGCCTACGAGCAGTACTTC	CASSSSFSGSAYEQYF	NA	TRBD2	TRBJ2-7	TRBV7-9
TGTGCCAGCATGGAGTTTACCTCCTACGAGCAGTACTTC	CASMEFTSYEQYF	NA	NA	TRBJ2-7	TRBV2
TGTGCCAGCAGCTCGAACCTGGTTTCTTTAGCTTTCTTT	CASSSNLVSLAFF	NA	NA	TRBJ1-1	TRBV7-2
TGTGCCAGCTCACCAAGCCGGGATAGGATTTCACCCCTCCACTTT	CASSPSRDRISPLHF	NA	NA	TRBJ1-6	TRBV18
TGCGCCAGCAGCCAAGACGCCAGCACTAACTATGGCTACACCTTC	CASSQDASTNYGYTF	NA	NA	TRBJ1-2	TRBV4-3
TGTGCCAGCAGCCAAGAGCAAAATAGCGGGGGGGGTGGAGATACGCAGTATTTT	CASSQEQNSGGGGDTQYF	NA	TRBD2	TRBJ2-3	TRBV4-2
TGCAGCGTTGGGACAGGGGGCCCCTACGAGCAGTACTTC	CSVGTGGPYEQYF	NA	TRBD1	TRBJ2-7	TRBV29-1
TGCGCCAGCAGCTTCGGTCTGGGGGGACTAGGAGGTCCCACAGATACGCAGTATTTT	CASSFGLGGLGGPTDTQYF	NA	TRBD2	TRBJ2-3	TRBV5-1
TGCGCCAGCAGCCAAGGCGGACCTGGCAATGAGCAGTTCTTC	CASSQGGPGNEQFF	once	NA	TRBJ2-1	TRBV4-1
TGTGCCACCAGCATCAATAAACGAGGAACCTACGAGCAGTACTTC	CATSINKRGTYEQYF	NA	NA	TRBJ2-7	TRBV15
TGTGCCAGCAGCTTAGTTCTGGGGGCCGGGGAGCTGTTTTTT	CASSLVLGAGELFF	NA	NA	TRBJ2-2	TRBV7-9
TGTGCCAGCAGCTCAGGGGTGAACTATGGCTACACCTTC	CASSSGVNYGYTF	NA	NA	TRBJ1-2	TRBV11-2
TGTGCCTGGAGTGGAGAGTCTAGCGGGAGCTCCTACAATGAGCAGTTCTTC	CAWSGESSGSSYNEQFF	NA	TRBD2	TRBJ2-1	TRBV30
TGTGCCAGCAGCAAAGCCTGGGACTCCAATGAGCAGTTCTTC	CASSKAWDSNEQFF	NA	NA	TRBJ2-1	TRBV6-1
TGTGCCAGCAGTACAATCCAGAGCTCCTACGAGCAGTACTTC	CASSTIQSSYEQYF	NA	NA	TRBJ2-7	TRBV27
TGTGCCAGCAGCTTGGGGGGGGCAACTAATGAAAAACTGTTTTTT	CASSLGGATNEKLFF	NA	NA	TRBJ1-4	TRBV5-5
TGTGCCAGCAGTCGAGATATACGCAGAAGTATATACTACAATGAGCAGTTCTTC	CASSRDIRRSIYYNEQFF	NA	NA	TRBJ2-1	TRBV27
TGCAGCGTCCGGACAGGGGGATACAATGAGCAGTTCTTC	CSVRTGGYNEQFF	few	TRBD1	TRBJ2-1	TRBV29-1
TGCGCCAGCAGATTGGATAATTCGGGGGGCTACACCTTC	CASRLDNSGGYTF	few	NA	TRBJ1-2	TRBV5-1
TGTGCTAGCAGCCCTAGCGGGGTGGGAGAGACCCAGTACTTC	CASSPSGVGETQYF	NA	TRBD2	TRBJ2-5	TRBV7-7
TGCGCCAGCTATACAATTCTCCCCTTC	CASYTILPF	NA	NA	TRBJ1-2	TRBV23-1
TGCGCCAGCAGTACCGGGACGTGGGAGCAGTTCTTC	CASSTGTWEQFF	NA	NA	TRBJ2-1	TRBV10-1
TGTGCCAGCAGCCAAGGCCTCAACCGAGCTTTCTTT	CASSQGLNRAFF	few	NA	TRBJ1-1	TRBV14
TGTGCCTGGAGGGGGACAGCTTCAGTTGAGGGCTACACCTTC	CAWRGTASVEGYTF	NA	TRBD1	TRBJ1-2	TRBV30
TGTGCCAGCAGCCAGACTGTGGGACAGGGATACGGCTACACCTTC	CASSQTVGQGYGYTF	few	TRBD1	TRBJ1-2	TRBV7-2
TGTGCCAGCAGCTTGGGGGGGTCGGGGGCCAACGTCCTGACTTTC	CASSLGGSGANVLTF	NA	TRBD2	TRBJ2-6	TRBV7-2
TGTGCCAGCAGTGAACCCCACGAGCAGTACTTC	CASSEPHEQYF	NA	NA	TRBJ2-7	TRBV6-1
TGCGCCAGCAGCCAAGACACCGGTGCTAACTATGGCTACACCTTC	CASSQDTGANYGYTF	NA	NA	TRBJ1-2	TRBV4-1
TGTGCCAGCAGCGGAGGGAACCGACTAGCGGGGGGGGAAAATGAGCAGTTCTTC	CASSGGNRLAGGENEQFF	NA	TRBD2	TRBJ2-1	TRBV9